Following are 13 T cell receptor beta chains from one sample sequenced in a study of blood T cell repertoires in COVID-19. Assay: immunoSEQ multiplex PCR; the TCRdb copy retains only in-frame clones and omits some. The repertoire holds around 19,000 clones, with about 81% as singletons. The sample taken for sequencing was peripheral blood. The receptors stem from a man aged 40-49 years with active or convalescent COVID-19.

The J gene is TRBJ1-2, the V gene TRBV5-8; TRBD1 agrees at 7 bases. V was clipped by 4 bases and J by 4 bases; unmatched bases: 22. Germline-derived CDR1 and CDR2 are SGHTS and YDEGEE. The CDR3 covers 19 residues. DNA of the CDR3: TGTGCCAGCAGCCGCCCATCCCGACTCGACAGGGAGTGGGGCTATGGCTACACCTTC. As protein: CASSRPSRLDREWGYGYTF.

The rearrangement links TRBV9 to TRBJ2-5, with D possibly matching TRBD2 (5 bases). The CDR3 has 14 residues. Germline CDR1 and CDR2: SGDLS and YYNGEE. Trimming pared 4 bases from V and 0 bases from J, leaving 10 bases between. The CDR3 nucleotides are TGTGCCAGCAGCTTCCGGGATTACCAAGAGACCCAGTACTTC. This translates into CASSFRDYQETQYF.

CDR3 sequence reads: CASTPSGDYYGYTF. For the CDR3, the DNA is TGTGCCAGCACCCCGTCAGGGGATTACTATGGCTACACCTTC. The J gene is TRBJ1-2, the V gene TRBV6-6; a weak D match, TRBD1 (6 bases). Trimming took off 7 bases at V and 3 bases at J, with 15 bases between the two ends. Germline V gene lookup returns CDR1 MNHNY and CDR2 SVGAGI (reference sequence). The CDR3 length is 14 residues.

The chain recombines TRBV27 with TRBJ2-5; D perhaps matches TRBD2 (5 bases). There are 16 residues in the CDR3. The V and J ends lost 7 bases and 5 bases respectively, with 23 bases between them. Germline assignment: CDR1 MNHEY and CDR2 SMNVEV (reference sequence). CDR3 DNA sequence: TGTGCCAGCATTCTTGCCGGGAAGGCCCATCGGGAGACCCAGTACTTC. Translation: CASILAGKAHRETQYF.

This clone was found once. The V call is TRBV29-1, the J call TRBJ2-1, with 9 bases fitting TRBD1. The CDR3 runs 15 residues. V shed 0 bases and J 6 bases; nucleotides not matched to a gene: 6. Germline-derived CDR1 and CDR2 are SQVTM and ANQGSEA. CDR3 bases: TGCAGCGTTGAAGATCGACAGGGGGGTAGCAATGAGCAGTTCTTC. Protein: CSVEDRQGGSNEQFF.

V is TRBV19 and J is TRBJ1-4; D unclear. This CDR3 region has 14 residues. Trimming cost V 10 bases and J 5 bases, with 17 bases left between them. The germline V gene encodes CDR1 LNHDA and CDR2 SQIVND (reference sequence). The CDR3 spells CAISERALNEKLFF. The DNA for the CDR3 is TGTGCCATATCGGAGAGGGCCCTAAATGAAAAACTGTTTTTT. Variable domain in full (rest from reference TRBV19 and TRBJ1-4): DGGITQSPKYLFRKEGQNVTLSCEQNLNHDAMYWYRQDPGQGLRLIYYSQIVNDFQKGDIAEGYSVSREKKESFPLTVTSAQKNPTAFYLCAISERALNEKLFFGSGTQLSVL.

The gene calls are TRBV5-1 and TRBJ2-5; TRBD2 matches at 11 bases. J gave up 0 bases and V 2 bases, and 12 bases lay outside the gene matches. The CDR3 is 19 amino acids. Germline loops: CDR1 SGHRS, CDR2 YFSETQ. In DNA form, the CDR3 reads TGCGCCAGCAGCTTTTGGCTAGCGGGGGGCAAATATTACCAAGAGACCCAGTACTTC. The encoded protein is CASSFWLAGGKYYQETQYF.

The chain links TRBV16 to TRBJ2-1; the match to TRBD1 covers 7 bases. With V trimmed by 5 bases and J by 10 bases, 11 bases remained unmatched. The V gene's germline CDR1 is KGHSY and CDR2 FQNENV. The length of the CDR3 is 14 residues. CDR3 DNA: TGTGCCAGCAGCACGGAAACAGGGGTTGGAGAGCAGTTCTTC. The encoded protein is CASSTETGVGEQFF.

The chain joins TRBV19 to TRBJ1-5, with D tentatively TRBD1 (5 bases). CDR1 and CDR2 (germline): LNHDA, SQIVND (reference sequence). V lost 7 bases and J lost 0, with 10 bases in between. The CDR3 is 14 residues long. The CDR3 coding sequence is TGTGCCAGTACCGCAGGGAATAGCAATCAGCCCCAGCATTTT. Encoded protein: CASTAGNSNQPQHF.

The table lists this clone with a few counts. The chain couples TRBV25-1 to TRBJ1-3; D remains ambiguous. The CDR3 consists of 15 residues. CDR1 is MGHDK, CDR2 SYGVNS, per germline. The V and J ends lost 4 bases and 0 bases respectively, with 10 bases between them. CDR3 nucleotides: TGTGCCAGCAGTGGCAGGCTGACCTCTGGAAACACCATATATTTT. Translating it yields CASSGRLTSGNTIYF.

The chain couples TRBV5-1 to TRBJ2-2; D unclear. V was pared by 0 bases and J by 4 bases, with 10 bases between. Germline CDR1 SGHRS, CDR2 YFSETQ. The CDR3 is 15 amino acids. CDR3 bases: TGCGCCAGCAGCTTGGTTCTAGATATCACCGGGGAGCTGTTTTTT. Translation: CASSLVLDITGELFF.

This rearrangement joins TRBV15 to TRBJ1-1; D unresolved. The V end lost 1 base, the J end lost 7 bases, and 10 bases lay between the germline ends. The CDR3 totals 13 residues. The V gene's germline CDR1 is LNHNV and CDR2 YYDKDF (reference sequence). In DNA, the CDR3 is TGTGCCACCAGCAGAGGTTCGGGGATTGAAGCTTTCTTT. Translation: CATSRGSGIEAFF.

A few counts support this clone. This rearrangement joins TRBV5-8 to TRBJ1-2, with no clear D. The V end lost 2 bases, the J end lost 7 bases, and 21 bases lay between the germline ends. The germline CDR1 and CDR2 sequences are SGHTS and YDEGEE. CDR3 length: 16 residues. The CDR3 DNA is TGTGCCAGCAGCTTTTCTGGAGAAGTGGGTTTAGGTGGCTACACCTTC. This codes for CASSFSGEVGLGGYTF.